Listed below are T cell receptor beta chains from one sample, sequenced in a study of blood T cell repertoires in COVID-19. Profiled with immunoSEQ multiplex PCR; TCRdb holds only in-frame clones, not every one. The sample shows nearly 15,000 clones, roughly 79% of them seen only once. The sequenced material came from peripheral blood. The receptors shown here come from a man aged 55 to 70 with acute or convalescent COVID-19. The CDR3 runs from the conserved cysteine through the conserved F or W. Fields, in order: J gene, clone size, V gene, CDR3 length, D gene, CDR3 DNA, CDR3 protein. The D gene is left open where the match is weak. The size field is filled for only some rows; it gives once, few, many or a size class.

TRBJ2-1 | NA | TRBV9 | 15 | TRBD1 | TGTGCCAGCAGCGTAGGACAGGGGCGTTACAATGAGCAGTTCTTC | CASSVGQGRYNEQFF
TRBJ1-6 | NA | TRBV9 | 13 | NA | TGTGCCAGCAGCGTAGTTCCCGATTCACCCCTCCACTTT | CASSVVPDSPLHF
TRBJ2-7 | NA | TRBV18 | 15 | TRBD1 | TGTGCCAGCTCACGAGGACAGGGGGTGACCTACGAGCAGTACTTC | CASSRGQGVTYEQYF
TRBJ1-5 | NA | TRBV19 | 11 | NA | TGTGCCAGTGGGAGAGAGCAGCCCCAGCATTTT | CASGREQPQHF
TRBJ1-1 | NA | TRBV7-6 | 16 | TRBD1 | TGTGCCAGCAGCTTCGACATAACGACAGGGGACACTGAAGCTTTCTTT | CASSFDITTGDTEAFF
TRBJ1-5 | NA | TRBV24-1 | 14 | NA | TGTGCCACCAGTGAATCGAGCGTTGATCAGCCCCAGCATTTT | CATSESSVDQPQHF
TRBJ2-1 | NA | TRBV30 | 15 | TRBD2 | TGTGCCTGGAGTGTTGCGTCCCCTCTAGCGGATGAGCAGTTCTTC | CAWSVASPLADEQFF
TRBJ2-5 | NA | TRBV2 | 14 | TRBD1 | TGTGCCAGCAGTCTGACAGGGGGGCAAGAGACCCAGTACTTC | CASSLTGGQETQYF
TRBJ2-7 | NA | TRBV5-1 | 13 | NA | TGCGCCAGCAGCTTGTCCGAGCCCTACGAGCAGTACTTC | CASSLSEPYEQYF
TRBJ1-1 | NA | TRBV19 | 12 | NA | TGTGCCAGTAGGGTGGGGAGCACTGAAGCTTTCTTT | CASRVGSTEAFF
TRBJ1-6 | NA | TRBV28 | 15 | NA | TGTGCCAGCAGTTTAGGTTCAGGCTATAGGTCACCCCTCCACTTT | CASSLGSGYRSPLHF
TRBJ2-1 | NA | TRBV2 | 15 | TRBD2 | TGTGCCAGCAGTACGGGAGGGCCTTCTTCGAATGAGCAGTTCTTC | CASSTGGPSSNEQFF
TRBJ1-5 | NA | TRBV6-5 | 15 | TRBD1 | TGTGCCAGCAGTAAGACAGGGAGCCGGGGTCAGCCCCAGCATTTT | CASSKTGSRGQPQHF
TRBJ2-7 | few | TRBV6-2/TRBV6-3 | 14 | TRBD2 | TGTGCCAGCAGTTACGGGACTAACTCCTACGAGCAGTACTTC | CASSYGTNSYEQYF
TRBJ2-2 | NA | TRBV19 | 19 | TRBD2 | TGTGCCACGCAGGGGAGTGGACTAGCGTCGTGGGGTAACACCGGGGAGCTGTTTTTT | CATQGSGLASWGNTGELFF
TRBJ2-3 | NA | TRBV6-2/TRBV6-3 | 16 | NA | TGTGCCAGCAGTTCCCCCTTGGGACTCTACACAGATACGCAGTATTTT | CASSSPLGLYTDTQYF
TRBJ2-7 | NA | TRBV10-3 | 14 | NA | TGTGCCATCAGCCTGACCCAGGTGGGCTACGAGCAGTACTTC | CAISLTQVGYEQYF
TRBJ1-4 | NA | TRBV6-5 | 14 | NA | TGTGCCAGCAGTTATCTCCAGGGTAATGAAAAACTGTTTTTT | CASSYLQGNEKLFF
TRBJ1-2 | NA | TRBV14 | 18 | TRBD1 | TGTGCCAGCAGCCAACCTGGGCCAAACAGGGGGCTAGACTATGGCTACACCTTC | CASSQPGPNRGLDYGYTF
TRBJ2-3 | NA | TRBV5-4 | 14 | NA | TGTGCCAGCAGCTTGGGACTTAACACAGATACGCAGTATTTT | CASSLGLNTDTQYF
TRBJ2-1 | NA | TRBV21-1 | 16 | NA | TGTGCCAGCAGCAAAGGTGGCAGGGGGTGTCAGAATGAGCAGTTCTTC | CASSKGGRGCQNEQFF
TRBJ1-4 | NA | TRBV5-1 | 15 | TRBD1 | TGCGCCAGCAGCAAAGACACAGGGGGTAATGAAAAACTGTTTTTT | CASSKDTGGNEKLFF
TRBJ2-1 | NA | TRBV24-1 | 15 | NA | TGTGCCACCAGTGATCCGCGGCAGGGCGACAATGAGCAGTTCTTC | CATSDPRQGDNEQFF
TRBJ2-2 | NA | TRBV4-1 | 15 | TRBD2 | TGCGCCAGCAGCCAACCGGGACTAAGGTCCGGGGAGCTGTTTTTT | CASSQPGLRSGELFF
TRBJ2-3 | NA | TRBV7-2 | 17 | TRBD2 | TGTGCCAGCAGCCCACCTGGACTAGCGGGGGGCGGGGATACGCAGTATTTT | CASSPPGLAGGGDTQYF
TRBJ1-2 | NA | TRBV6-5 | 15 | TRBD1 | TGTGCCAGCAGTTACCTGGACAGGGGAATATCCGGCTACACCTTC | CASSYLDRGISGYTF
TRBJ1-1 | NA | TRBV10-1 | 12 | NA | TGCGCCAGCAGTGAGTCAAACAGCGAAGCTTTCTTT | CASSESNSEAFF
TRBJ1-6 | NA | TRBV2 | 15 | NA | TGTGCCAGCAGCCGGGACACAAACTATAATTCACCCCTCCACTTT | CASSRDTNYNSPLHF
TRBJ2-4 | medium-sized | TRBV5-6 | 16 | TRBD2 | TGTGCCAGCAGCTGGGGACTAGCGGAAATCAAAAACATTCAGTACTTC | CASSWGLAEIKNIQYF
TRBJ1-2 | NA | TRBV7-9 | 15 | NA | TGTGCCAGCAGCTTAATGGGGGCGCTCAGCTATGGCTACACCTTC | CASSLMGALSYGYTF
TRBJ1-5 | NA | TRBV6-2/TRBV6-3 | 19 | NA | TGTGCCAGCAGCCTCGCAAGATTAACGGGGATGAATAGCAATCAGCCCCAGCATTTT | CASSLARLTGMNSNQPQHF
TRBJ1-4 | NA | TRBV12-5 | 16 | NA | TGTGCTAGTGGCTCCGTTGGGCGTGCAACTAATGAAAAACTGTTTTTT | CASGSVGRATNEKLFF
TRBJ1-2 | NA | TRBV9 | 17 | NA | TGTGCCAGCAGCGTAGCCGCGGGGGGTCGACAAAACTATGGCTACACCTTC | CASSVAAGGRQNYGYTF
TRBJ2-3 | once | TRBV7-9 | 16 | TRBD2 | TGTGCCAGCAGCTTTAGCCCCGGGGGGGGCACAGATACGCAGTATTTT | CASSFSPGGGTDTQYF
TRBJ1-1 | few | TRBV6-5 | 14 | NA | TGTGCCAGCAGTACGGGACACTCTAACACTGAAGCTTTCTTT | CASSTGHSNTEAFF
TRBJ2-1 | NA | TRBV5-1 | 15 | TRBD2 | TGCGCCAGCAGCATGACTAGCGACTCCTACAATGAGCAGTTCTTC | CASSMTSDSYNEQFF
TRBJ1-4 | NA | TRBV19 | 14 | NA | TGTGCCAGTAGTATCCCAGGGTCGGATGAAAAACTGTTTTTT | CASSIPGSDEKLFF
TRBJ1-1 | NA | TRBV7-6 | 14 | TRBD1 | TGTGCCAGCAGCTCGGGACAGGGTAGCACTGAAGCTTTCTTT | CASSSGQGSTEAFF
TRBJ2-2 | NA | TRBV10-3 | 11 | NA | TGTGCCACCCAGGACACCGGGGAGCTGTTTTTT | CATQDTGELFF
TRBJ1-2 | NA | TRBV29-1 | 12 | TRBD1 | TGCAGCGTCGGACAGGCGGGGTATGGCTACACCTTC | CSVGQAGYGYTF
TRBJ2-1 | once | TRBV2 | 12 | NA | TGTGCCAGCAGTGAAGGGCGGAATGAGCAGTTCTTC | CASSEGRNEQFF
TRBJ1-3 | NA | TRBV13 | 13 | NA | TGTGCCAGCAGTTCAGACACTGGAAACACCATATATTTT | CASSSDTGNTIYF
TRBJ1-1 | NA | TRBV9 | 13 | NA | TGTGCCAGCAGCTTCACAGGTTACACTGAAGCTTTCTTT | CASSFTGYTEAFF
TRBJ2-3 | few | TRBV19 | 15 | TRBD2 | TGTGCCAGTAGTATAACTAGCGGGGGCACAGATACGCAGTATTTT | CASSITSGGTDTQYF
TRBJ2-5 | medium-sized | TRBV10-3 | 15 | TRBD2 | TGTGCCATCAGCCCGGGACTAGCGGGTGGTGAGACCCAGTACTTC | CAISPGLAGGETQYF
TRBJ1-4 | NA | TRBV5-4 | 15 | NA | TGTGCCAGCAGCTTGGCCGCGGGGGAAGGTGAAAAACTGTTTTTT | CASSLAAGEGEKLFF
TRBJ2-7 | NA | TRBV18 | 12 | NA | TGTGCCAGCTCACCTGACGGGATAGAGCAGTACTTC | CASSPDGIEQYF
TRBJ2-2 | NA | TRBV7-2 | 17 | TRBD2 | TGTGCCAGCAGCTCCATCAGGACTAGCGGGAGATCCGGGGAGCTGTTTTTT | CASSSIRTSGRSGELFF
TRBJ1-2 | NA | TRBV6-5 | 14 | NA | TGTGCCACGCATTCAACAGGCGGAAGCTATGGCTACACCTTC | CATHSTGGSYGYTF
TRBJ1-5 | few | TRBV4-3 | 15 | NA | TGCGCCAGCAGCCGAGGACACGATAGCAATCAGCCCCAGCATTTT | CASSRGHDSNQPQHF
TRBJ2-1 | few | TRBV7-8 | 15 | TRBD1 | TGTGCCAGCAGCAAGGGGACAGCTGTTATCAATGAGCAGTTCTTC | CASSKGTAVINEQFF
TRBJ1-1 | NA | TRBV6-5 | 15 | NA | TGTGCCAGCAGTCCCCTAACGGGGGGGGGCACTGAAGCTTTCTTT | CASSPLTGGGTEAFF
TRBJ1-1 | few | TRBV3-1/TRBV3-2 | 18 | NA | TGTGCCAGCAGCCAAACGCCGCAAGCCGGGGGTAAGAACACTGAAGCTTTCTTT | CASSQTPQAGGKNTEAFF
TRBJ1-2 | NA | TRBV19 | 16 | TRBD1 | TGTGCCAGTAGTATGCCCAGGGGGCGATTTGACTATGGCTACACCTTC | CASSMPRGRFDYGYTF